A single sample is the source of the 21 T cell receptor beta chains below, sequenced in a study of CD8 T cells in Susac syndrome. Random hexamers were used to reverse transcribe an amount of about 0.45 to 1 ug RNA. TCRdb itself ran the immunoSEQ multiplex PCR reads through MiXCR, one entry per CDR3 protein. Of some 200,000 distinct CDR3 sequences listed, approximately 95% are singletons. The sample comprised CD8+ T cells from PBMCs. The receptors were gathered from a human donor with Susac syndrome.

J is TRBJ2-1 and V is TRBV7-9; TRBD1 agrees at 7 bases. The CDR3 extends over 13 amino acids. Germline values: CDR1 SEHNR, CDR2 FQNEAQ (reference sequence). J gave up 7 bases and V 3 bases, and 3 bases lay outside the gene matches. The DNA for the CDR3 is TGTGCCAGCAGCTTTTCACAGGGGAATGAGCAGTTCTTC. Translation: CASSFSQGNEQFF.

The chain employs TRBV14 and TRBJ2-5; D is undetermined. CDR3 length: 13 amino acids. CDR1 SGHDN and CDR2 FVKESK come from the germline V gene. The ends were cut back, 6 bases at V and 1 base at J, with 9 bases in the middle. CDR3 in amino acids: CASRRETQETQYF. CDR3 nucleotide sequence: TGTGCCAGCAGAAGGGAAACCCAAGAGACCCAGTACTTC. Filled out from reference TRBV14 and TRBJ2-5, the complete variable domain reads EAGVTQFPSHSVIEKGQTVTLRCDPISGHDNLYWYRRVMGKEIKFLLHFVKESKQDESGMPNNRFLAERTGGTYSTLKVQPAELEDSGVYFCASRRETQETQYFGPGTRLLVL.

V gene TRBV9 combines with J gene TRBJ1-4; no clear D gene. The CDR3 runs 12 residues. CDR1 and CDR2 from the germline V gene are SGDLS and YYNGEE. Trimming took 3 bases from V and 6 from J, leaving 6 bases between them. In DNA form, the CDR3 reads TGTGCCAGCAGCGGGAAGGATGAAAAACTGTTTTTT. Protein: CASSGKDEKLFF.

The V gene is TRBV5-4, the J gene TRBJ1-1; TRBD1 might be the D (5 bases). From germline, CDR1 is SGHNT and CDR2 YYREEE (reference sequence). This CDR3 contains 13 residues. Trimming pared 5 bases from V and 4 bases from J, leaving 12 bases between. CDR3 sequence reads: CASSSLGGTEAFF. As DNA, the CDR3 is TGTGCCAGCAGTTCCTTGGGGGGCACTGAAGCTTTCTTT.

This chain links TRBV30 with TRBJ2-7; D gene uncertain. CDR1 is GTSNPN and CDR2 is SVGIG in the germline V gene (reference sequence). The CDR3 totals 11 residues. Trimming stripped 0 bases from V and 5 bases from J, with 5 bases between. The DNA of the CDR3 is TGTGCCTGGAGTGTCGGAGACGAGCAGTACTTC. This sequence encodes CAWSVGDEQYF.

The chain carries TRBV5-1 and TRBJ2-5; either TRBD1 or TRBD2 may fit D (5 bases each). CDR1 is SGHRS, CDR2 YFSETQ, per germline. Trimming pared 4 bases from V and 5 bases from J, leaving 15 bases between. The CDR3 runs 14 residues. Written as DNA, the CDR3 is TGCGCCAGCAGCGAATCGGGACGGTGGGAGACCCAGTACTTC. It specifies CASSESGRWETQYF.

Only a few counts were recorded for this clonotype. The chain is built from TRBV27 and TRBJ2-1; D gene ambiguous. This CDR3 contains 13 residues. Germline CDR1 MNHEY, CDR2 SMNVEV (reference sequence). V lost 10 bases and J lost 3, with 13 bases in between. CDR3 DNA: TGTGCCACCGGAGAGCTGGGCTACAATGAGCAGTTCTTC. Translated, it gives CATGELGYNEQFF.

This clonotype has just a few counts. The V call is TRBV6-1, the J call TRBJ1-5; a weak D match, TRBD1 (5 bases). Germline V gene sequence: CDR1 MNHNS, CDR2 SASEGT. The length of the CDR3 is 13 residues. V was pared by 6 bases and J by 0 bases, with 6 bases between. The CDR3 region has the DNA TGTGCCAGCAGCGACAGTAGCAATCAGCCCCAGCATTTT. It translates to CASSDSSNQPQHF.

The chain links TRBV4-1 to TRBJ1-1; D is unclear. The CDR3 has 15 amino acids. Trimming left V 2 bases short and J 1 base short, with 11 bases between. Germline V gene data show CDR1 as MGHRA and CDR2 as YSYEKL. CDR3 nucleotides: TGCGCCAGCAGCCAAATAAGTATGGGGAACACTGAAGCTTTCTTT. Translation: CASSQISMGNTEAFF.

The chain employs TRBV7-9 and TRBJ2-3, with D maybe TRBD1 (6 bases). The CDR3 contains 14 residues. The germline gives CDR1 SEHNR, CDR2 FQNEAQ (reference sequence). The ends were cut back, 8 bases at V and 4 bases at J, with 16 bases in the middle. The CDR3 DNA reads TGTGCCAGCGAACCGACAGGACTCTCAGATACGCAGTATTTT. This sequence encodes CASEPTGLSDTQYF.

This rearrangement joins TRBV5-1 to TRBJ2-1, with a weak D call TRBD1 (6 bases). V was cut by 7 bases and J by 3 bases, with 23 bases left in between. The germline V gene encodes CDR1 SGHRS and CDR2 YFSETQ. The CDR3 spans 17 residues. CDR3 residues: CASAWGLLGAFYNEQFF. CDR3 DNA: TGCGCCAGCGCCTGGGGGCTCTTGGGGGCCTTCTACAATGAGCAGTTCTTC.

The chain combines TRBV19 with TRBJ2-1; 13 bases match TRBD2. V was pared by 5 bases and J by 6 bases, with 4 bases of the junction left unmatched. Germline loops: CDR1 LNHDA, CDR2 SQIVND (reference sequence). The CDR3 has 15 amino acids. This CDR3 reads CASSLLAGGLNEQFF. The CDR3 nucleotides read TGTGCCAGTAGTCTACTAGCGGGGGGGCTCAATGAGCAGTTCTTC.

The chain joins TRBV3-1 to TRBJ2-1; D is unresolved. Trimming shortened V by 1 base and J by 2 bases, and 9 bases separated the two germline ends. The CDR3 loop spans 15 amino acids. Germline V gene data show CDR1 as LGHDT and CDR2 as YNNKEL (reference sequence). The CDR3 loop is CASSQGPKAYNEQFF. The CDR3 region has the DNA TGTGCCAGCAGCCAAGGGCCAAAAGCCTACAATGAGCAGTTCTTC.

The CDR3 DNA reads TGCAGTGCTAGAGCCCCGGGACAGGAGTACACCTTC. Protein sequence: CSARAPGQEYTF. V gene TRBV20-1 combines with J gene TRBJ1-2, with TRBD1 matching 8 bases. After removal of 1 base from V and 11 bases from J, the junction contained 6 bases not matched to a gene. CDR3 size: 12 residues. Per germline, CDR1 DFQATT and CDR2 SNEGSKA (reference sequence).

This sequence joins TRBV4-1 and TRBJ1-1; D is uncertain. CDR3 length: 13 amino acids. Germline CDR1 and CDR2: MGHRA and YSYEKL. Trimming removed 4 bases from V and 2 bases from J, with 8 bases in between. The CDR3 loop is CASSLQSNTEAFF. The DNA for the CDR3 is TGCGCCAGCAGCCTTCAGTCTAACACTGAAGCTTTCTTT.

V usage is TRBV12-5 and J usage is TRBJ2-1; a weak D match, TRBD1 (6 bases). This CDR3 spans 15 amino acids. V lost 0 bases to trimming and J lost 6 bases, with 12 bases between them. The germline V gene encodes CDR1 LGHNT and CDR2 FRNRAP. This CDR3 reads CASGLVLSGANEQFF. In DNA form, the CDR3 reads TGTGCTAGTGGTTTGGTACTATCAGGGGCCAATGAGCAGTTCTTC.

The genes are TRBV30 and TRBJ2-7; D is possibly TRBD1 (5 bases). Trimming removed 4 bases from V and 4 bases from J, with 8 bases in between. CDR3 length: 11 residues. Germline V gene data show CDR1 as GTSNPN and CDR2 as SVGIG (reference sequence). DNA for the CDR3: TGTGCCTGGACCCCAGGGTACGAGCAGTACTTC. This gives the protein CAWTPGYEQYF.

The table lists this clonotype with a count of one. CDR3 protein: CASGFSTGTSGETQYF. The CDR3 nucleotides are TGTGCTAGTGGTTTCTCTACCGGGACTAGCGGGGAGACCCAGTACTTC. The chain carries TRBV12-5 and TRBJ2-5; 12 positions match TRBD2. This CDR3 is built from 16 residues. The V gene end was trimmed by 3 bases and the J gene end by 5 bases; junction bases not matched to a gene: 7. Germline CDR1 LGHNT, CDR2 FRNRAP.

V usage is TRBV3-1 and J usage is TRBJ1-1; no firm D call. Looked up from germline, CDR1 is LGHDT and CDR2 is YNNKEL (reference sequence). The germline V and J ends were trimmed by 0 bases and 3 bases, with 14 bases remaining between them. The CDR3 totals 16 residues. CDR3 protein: CASSQDFGESHTEAFF. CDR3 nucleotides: TGTGCCAGCAGCCAAGATTTTGGAGAGTCTCACACTGAAGCTTTCTTT.

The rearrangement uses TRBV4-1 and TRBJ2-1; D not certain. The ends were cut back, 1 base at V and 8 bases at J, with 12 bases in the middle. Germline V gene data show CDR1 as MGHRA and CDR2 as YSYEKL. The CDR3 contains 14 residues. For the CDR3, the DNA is TGCGCCAGCAGCCAAGCTTTACGAGCCGATGAGCAGTTCTTC. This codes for CASSQALRADEQFF.

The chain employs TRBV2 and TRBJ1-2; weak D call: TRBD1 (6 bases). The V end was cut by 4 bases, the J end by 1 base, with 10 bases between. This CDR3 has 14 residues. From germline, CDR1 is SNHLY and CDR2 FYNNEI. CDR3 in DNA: TGTGCCAGCAGTGGGGCAGGGGATAACTATGGCTACACCTTC. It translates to CASSGAGDNYGYTF.